Following are 27 T cell receptor beta chains from one sample sequenced in a study of T-cell memory formation after mild COVID-19. Via MiXCR, TCRdb re-called the 5' RACE reads, giving one row per CDR3 protein. Among 200,000 to 250,000 distinct CDR3 sequences listed, roughly 15% were seen once. Sequencing input: PBMCs or a T cell subset sorted from them (not recorded which). These receptors originate from a man aged 18-30 years who had mild COVID-19 (a few samples of this study predate the infection). Cell type and time point are not known.

DNA for the CDR3: TGCGCCAGCAGCTTGGAAGGTACTAGCGGAGGAGAGACCCAGTACTTC. Encoded protein: CASSLEGTSGGETQYF. V is TRBV5-1 and J is TRBJ2-5; 8 nucleotides match TRBD2. Germline CDR1 is SGHRS and CDR2 is YFSETQ. This CDR3 region has 16 residues. V lost 0 bases, J lost 4 bases, and 8 bases stayed unmatched.

This clonotype was detected a few times. The chain has TRBV20-1 and TRBJ2-5, with 12 bases aligning to TRBD2. CDR1 is DFQATT and CDR2 is SNEGSKA in the germline V gene (reference sequence). The CDR3 has 15 amino acids. V was pared by 3 bases and J by 5 bases, with 7 bases of the junction left unmatched. As DNA, the CDR3 is TGCAGTGCTAGCCGGACTAGCGGGGATCGGGAGACCCAGTACTTC. Its translation is CSASRTSGDRETQYF.

This clonotype has only a few counts. Mismatch with germline at one junction end may stem from a read error. This rearrangement joins TRBV7-6 to TRBJ2-5; either TRBD1 or TRBD2 may fit D (6 bases each). This CDR3 is 13 amino acids long. Per germline, CDR1 SGHVS and CDR2 FNYEAQ. CDR3 sequence (DNA): TGTGCCAGCAGCTTAGTGGAGGCGGGACAAACCCACTTC. The encoded protein is CASSLVEAGQTHF. The whole variable domain, remainder taken from reference TRBV7-6 and TRBJ2-5, is GAGVSQSPRYKVTKRGQDVALRCDPISGHVSLYWYRQALGQGPEFLTYFNYEAQQDKSGLPNDRFSAERPEGSISTLTIQRTEQRDSAMYRCASSLVEAGQTHFGPGTRLLVL.

This clonotype was seen repeatedly, ten times or more. V usage is TRBV11-2 and J usage is TRBJ1-6; 7 bases agree with TRBD1. This CDR3 has 15 residues. Unmatched junction bases numbered 11, after V lost 5 bases and J lost 10 bases. Germline CDR1 is SGHAT and CDR2 is FQNNGV. The CDR3 reads CASSPSRQGLSPLHF. The CDR3 DNA follows: TGTGCCAGCAGCCCATCAAGACAGGGCTTATCACCCCTCCACTTT.

This clonotype was counted a few times. The rearrangement links TRBV7-2 to TRBJ2-3; D is ambiguous. V gave up 1 base and J gave up 5 bases, with 7 bases separating them. The CDR3 length is 13 residues. Germline lookup yields CDR1 SGHTA and CDR2 FQGNSA. CDR3 amino acids: CASSLGWGDTQYF. CDR3 DNA sequence: TGTGCCAGCAGCTTAGGTTGGGGAGATACGCAGTATTTT.

This clonotype was counted a few times. The J gene is TRBJ1-2, the V gene TRBV3-1; 7 positions agree with TRBD1. The CDR3 extends over 13 amino acids. J was trimmed by 4 bases and V by 4 bases; bases with no gene match: 3. Germline lookup yields CDR1 LGHDT and CDR2 YNNKEL (reference sequence). The CDR3 here is CASSLSGGYGYTF. DNA of the CDR3: TGTGCCAGCAGCCTATCAGGGGGCTATGGCTACACCTTC.

This clonotype was counted only a few times. The chain links TRBV19 to TRBJ2-7; TRBD1 matches at 8 bases. This CDR3 has 15 amino acids. The V segment lost 6 bases and the J segment 4 bases; nucleotides outside the gene matches: 11. Per the germline V gene, CDR1 is LNHDA and CDR2 is SQIVND (reference sequence). In DNA form, the CDR3 reads TGTGCCAGTAGCGAAGGGCAGGGGGCTGGGTACGAGCAGTACTTC. Amino acids: CASSEGQGAGYEQYF. The entire variable domain, with the rest obtained from reference TRBV19 and TRBJ2-7, is as follows: DGGITQSPKYLFRKEGQNVTLSCEQNLNHDAMYWYRQDPGQGLRLIYYSQIVNDFQKGDIAEGYSVSREKKESFPLTVTSAQKNPTAFYLCASSEGQGAGYEQYFGPGTRLTVT.

This clonotype was detected a few times. V usage is TRBV20-1 and J usage is TRBJ2-5; 8 nucleotides align to TRBD2. The CDR3 is 12 residues long. Germline-derived CDR1 and CDR2 are DFQATT and SNEGSKA (reference sequence). V lost 5 bases, J lost 5 bases, and 4 bases stayed unmatched. The CDR3: CSARLAYETQYF. DNA for the CDR3: TGCAGTGCTCGACTAGCGTATGAGACCCAGTACTTC.

This chain uses TRBV7-2 with TRBJ2-1; D uncertain. V lost 4 bases to trimming and J lost 9 bases, with 10 bases between them. This CDR3 has 12 amino acids. Germline-derived CDR1 and CDR2 are SGHTA and FQGNSA. For the CDR3, the DNA is TGTGCCAGCAGCTCAATAGAGGTTGAGCAGTTCTTC. It specifies CASSSIEVEQFF.

The V and J genes are TRBV5-1 and TRBJ1-5; D remains unclear. Germline CDR1 SGHRS, CDR2 YFSETQ. The V and J ends lost 8 bases and 6 bases respectively, with 12 bases between them. The CDR3 contains 12 residues. CDR3 region: CASSSGLQPQHF. CDR3 coding DNA: TGCGCCAGTTCCAGTGGTCTTCAGCCCCAGCATTTT.

The chain employs TRBV27 and TRBJ1-2; possibly TRBD1 for D (5 bases). V was cut by 3 bases and J by 2 bases, with 13 bases left in between. Per the germline V gene, CDR1 is MNHEY and CDR2 is SMNVEV (reference sequence). The CDR3 extends over 15 amino acids. CDR3 DNA sequence: TGTGCCAGCAGTTTCAACGGACACCCCAACTATGGCTACACCTTC. Protein sequence: CASSFNGHPNYGYTF.

This clonotype was seen more than once but under ten times. This rearrangement joins TRBV6-5 to TRBJ1-1, with D possibly TRBD1 on 6 matching bases. The germline CDR1 and CDR2 sequences are MNHEY and SVGAGI. Trimming took 5 bases from V and 4 from J, leaving 23 bases between them. The CDR3 has 17 amino acids. In DNA form, the CDR3 reads TGTGCCAGCAGTCCTTCGATCTACAGGGTGGGGACCACTGAAGCTTTCTTT. Amino acid sequence: CASSPSIYRVGTTEAFF.

This clonotype was found a few times. The chain has TRBV9 and TRBJ2-3; TRBD2 aligns across 10 bases. The CDR3 runs 18 residues. Germline loops: CDR1 SGDLS, CDR2 YYNGEE. Losses at the gene ends were 4 bases for V and 0 bases for J; bases not matched to a gene: 11. CDR3: CASSPQAGGFSSTDTQYF. CDR3 nucleotides: TGTGCCAGCAGCCCCCAAGCGGGGGGGTTTTCTAGCACAGATACGCAGTATTTT.

The genes are TRBV7-9 and TRBJ2-3; D possibly corresponds to TRBD2 (6 bases). CDR3 length: 14 residues. Germline loops: CDR1 SEHNR, CDR2 FQNEAQ (reference sequence). V dropped 1 base and J dropped 5 bases, with 10 bases sitting between them. The CDR3 protein is CASSLDRRGDTQYF. The CDR3 DNA sequence: TGTGCCAGCAGCTTAGACCGGAGGGGAGATACGCAGTATTTT. The full variable domain, completed using reference TRBV7-9 and TRBJ2-3, is DTGVSQNPRHKITKRGQNVTFRCDPISEHNRLYWYRQTLGQGPEFLTYFQNEAQLEKSRLLSDRFSAERPKGSFSTLEIQRTEQGDSAMYLCASSLDRRGDTQYFGPGTRLTVL.

The CDR3 DNA reads as TGTGCCACCAGTGATACCGGGACATTGGGTTTGGAGACCCAGTACTTC. It specifies CATSDTGTLGLETQYF. This sequence joins TRBV24-1 and TRBJ2-5; D perhaps matches TRBD1 (6 bases). The germline V gene encodes CDR1 KGHDR and CDR2 SFDVKD. This CDR3 is 16 amino acids long. Deletions cut 3 bases from V and 5 bases from J, with 18 bases between.

A few counts support this clonotype. The genes are TRBV7-2 and TRBJ2-5; possible D gene TRBD2, 7 bases. V was shortened by 5 bases and J by 5 bases, with 15 bases between the two germline ends. Germline CDR1 is SGHTA and CDR2 is FQGNSA. The CDR3 covers 14 residues. CDR3 protein: CASSVGGGLETQYF. The CDR3 region has the DNA TGTGCCAGCAGCGTGGGGGGGGGGCTGGAGACCCAGTACTTC.

The chain uses TRBV12-3 or TRBV12-4 and TRBJ1-3; the D gene is possibly TRBD1 (6 bases). The CDR3 extends over 16 amino acids. V was pared by 5 bases and J by 0 bases, with 14 bases between. CDR3 sequence reads: CASSNDRPLSGNTIYF. The CDR3 DNA reads as TGTGCCAGCAGTAACGACAGGCCTCTCTCTGGAAACACCATATATTTT.

V is TRBV7-2 and J is TRBJ2-5, with D maybe TRBD1 (5 bases). The CDR3 runs 14 residues. Trimming took off 0 bases at V and 3 bases at J, with 8 bases between the two ends. Germline V gene lookup returns CDR1 SGHTA and CDR2 FQGNSA. Here the CDR3 reads CASSLALTEETQYF. CDR3 DNA sequence: TGTGCCAGCAGCTTAGCTTTGACAGAAGAGACCCAGTACTTC.

The V call is TRBV5-1, the J call TRBJ2-6; D possibly uses TRBD1 or TRBD2 (6 bases each). CDR3 length equals 17 residues. V dropped 4 bases and J dropped 2 bases, with 16 bases sitting between them. CDR1 and CDR2 (germline): SGHRS, YFSETQ. The CDR3 spells CASSEQQGLAGANVLTF. CDR3 nucleotide sequence: TGCGCCAGCAGCGAACAACAGGGACTGGCTGGGGCCAACGTCCTGACTTTC.

This rearrangement joins TRBV27 to TRBJ2-7; maybe TRBD2 (5 bases). V was trimmed by 3 bases and J by 7 bases, leaving 16 bases between them. The CDR3 runs to 14 residues. The germline V gene encodes CDR1 MNHEY and CDR2 SMNVEV (reference sequence). The CDR3 reads CASSFGQGGREQYF. Here the CDR3 DNA reads TGTGCCAGCAGTTTTGGCCAAGGAGGTCGGGAGCAGTACTTC.

This clonotype was detected a few times. J is TRBJ1-1 and V is TRBV27; maybe TRBD1 (5 bases). V dropped 3 bases and J dropped 1 base, with 18 bases sitting between them. The CDR3 spans 17 residues. CDR1 is MNHEY and CDR2 is SMNVEV in the germline V gene (reference sequence). The CDR3 sequence is CASSFFSGFGKNTEAFF. DNA of the CDR3: TGTGCCAGCAGTTTTTTCTCAGGGTTCGGTAAGAACACTGAAGCTTTCTTT.

This clonotype has more than one count but fewer than ten. This rearrangement joins TRBV20-1 to TRBJ2-3, with 9 bases fitting TRBD1. This CDR3 has 17 amino acids. With 3 bases clipped from V and 3 bases from J, the junction kept 13 bases outside the gene matches. The germline CDR1 and CDR2 sequences are DFQATT and SNEGSKA (reference sequence). CDR3 sequence: CSASNAAGTGSTDTQYF. The CDR3 bases are TGCAGTGCTAGCAACGCCGCCGGGACAGGGTCAACAGATACGCAGTATTTT.

This clonotype was counted between two and nine times. The J gene is TRBJ2-7, the V gene TRBV20-1, with 9 bases aligning to TRBD2. After removal of 5 bases from V and 6 bases from J, the junction contained 11 bases not matched to a gene. The CDR3 extends over 14 amino acids. Germline CDR1 is DFQATT and CDR2 is SNEGSKA (reference sequence). The chain's CDR3 is CSAGRPGLASEQYF. In DNA, the CDR3 is TGCAGTGCTGGACGACCGGGACTAGCCAGCGAGCAGTACTTC.

This clonotype occurred a few times. This chain connects TRBV4-3 to TRBJ1-5; D remains ambiguous. Trimming cost V 0 bases and J 7 bases, with 19 bases left between them. CDR3 length equals 17 residues. Germline V gene sequence: CDR1 LGHNA, CDR2 YSLEER. The CDR3 spells CASSQESIGRSQQPQHF. The CDR3, as DNA: TGCGCCAGCAGCCAAGAGTCGATTGGGAGGTCACAGCAGCCCCAGCATTTT.

Many counts were recorded for this clonotype. The chain recombines TRBV7-2 with TRBJ2-1; 8 nucleotides line up with TRBD1. The CDR3 spans 14 residues. Germline V gene sequence: CDR1 SGHTA, CDR2 FQGNSA. V was clipped by 5 bases and J by 6 bases; unmatched bases: 6. DNA of the CDR3: TGTGCCAGCAGCGGGACAGGTGGTCGCAATGAGCAGTTCTTC. This gives the protein CASSGTGGRNEQFF.

This clonotype was detected many times. This sequence joins TRBV5-1 and TRBJ2-3; the match to TRBD2 covers 9 bases. The J segment lost 11 bases and the V segment lost 2 bases, leaving 9 bases of the junction unmatched. Germline V gene lookup returns CDR1 SGHRS and CDR2 YFSETQ. This CDR3 contains 14 residues. CDR3 loop: CASSFAGGPVKQYF. In DNA form, the CDR3 reads TGCGCCAGCAGCTTTGCGGGGGGGCCAGTTAAGCAGTATTTT.

The chain combines TRBV20-1 with TRBJ1-4, with no clear D. Per germline, CDR1 DFQATT and CDR2 SNEGSKA (reference sequence). Trimming cost V 0 bases and J 1 base, with 6 bases left between them. This CDR3 has 14 residues. The CDR3 bases are TGCAGTGCTAGAGATTCAGTAACTAATGAAAAACTGTTTTTT. Protein sequence: CSARDSVTNEKLFF.